The 30 T cell receptor beta chains presented below share a single source sample, sequenced in a study of T cell responses to AZD1222 COVID-19 vaccine. The method was immunoSEQ multiplex PCR; TCRdb's version includes in-frame clones alone and lacks a portion of them. This sample carries some 86,000 clones, 75% to 85% of them seen once, and the ten largest clones take roughly a fifth. The material sequenced was peripheral blood, taken on day 0 of AZD1222 vaccination. Every receptor here comes from an adult in good health.

V and J are TRBV2 and TRBJ2-7, with D possibly called TRBD1 or TRBD2 (5 bases each). The V end lost 8 bases, the J end lost 0 bases, and 14 bases lay between the germline ends. Germline lookup yields CDR1 SNHLY and CDR2 FYNNEI. This CDR3 spans 14 amino acids. In nucleotides, the CDR3 is TGTGCCAGCGGGGCTTGGGGGAGCTCCTACGAGCAGTACTTC. Translation: CASGAWGSSYEQYF.

The CDR3 reads CASSRRRQGGEKLFF. For the CDR3, the DNA is TGTGCCAGCAGTCGTAGACGGCAAGGAGGGGAAAAACTGTTTTTT. The rearrangement joins TRBV13 to TRBJ1-4; D gene ambiguous. The CDR3 has 15 amino acids. The V end lost 6 bases, the J end lost 8 bases, and 19 bases lay between the germline ends. The germline V gene has CDR1 PRHDT and CDR2 FYEKMQ (reference sequence).

V gene TRBV4-1 combines with J gene TRBJ1-5, with TRBD1 as a possible D gene (6 bases). Trimming shortened V by 3 bases and J by 7 bases, and 16 bases separated the two germline ends. The CDR3 contains 15 residues. Germline assignment: CDR1 MGHRA and CDR2 YSYEKL. In nucleotides, the CDR3 is TGCGCCAGCAGCCAGACCACAGGGTCCGGACAGCCCCAGCATTTT. This sequence encodes CASSQTTGSGQPQHF.

This clone was counted between two and nine times. The V and J genes are TRBV19 and TRBJ1-2; D is undetermined. Germline V lookup: CDR1 LNHDA, CDR2 SQIVND (reference sequence). Deletions cut 5 bases from V and 1 base from J, with 11 bases between. The CDR3 is made up of 14 amino acids. The DNA of the CDR3 is TGTGCCAGTAGTGGGCAGTGGTTTAACTATGGCTACACCTTC. It specifies CASSGQWFNYGYTF.

The chain couples TRBV7-9 to TRBJ1-2; 7 bases align to TRBD1. Germline CDR1 and CDR2: SEHNR and FQNEAQ (reference sequence). Trimming took 5 bases from V and 10 from J; bases not matched to a gene: 10. This CDR3 has 13 amino acids. The CDR3 nucleotides read TGTGCCAGCAGCAGGGACAGCCCGGGTGCCTACACCTTC. Translating it yields CASSRDSPGAYTF. Combining the CDR3 with reference TRBV7-9 and TRBJ1-2 gives the whole variable domain DTGVSQNPRHKITKRGQNVTFRCDPISEHNRLYWYRQTLGQGPEFLTYFQNEAQLEKSRLLSDRFSAERPKGSFSTLEIQRTEQGDSAMYLCASSRDSPGAYTFGSGTRLTVV.

On this clone: This specimen includes other DNA sequences encoding the same CDR3. V gene TRBV19 combines with J gene TRBJ1-2; possibly TRBD1 for D (6 bases). This CDR3 has 13 residues. From germline, CDR1 is LNHDA and CDR2 SQIVND (reference sequence). V lost 4 bases, J lost 4 bases, and 10 bases lay in between. CDR3 bases: TGTGCCAGTAGTACCACAGGGCCCTATGGCTACACCTTC. It yields the protein CASSTTGPYGYTF.

The V and J genes are TRBV19 and TRBJ1-2, with D perhaps matching TRBD1 (5 bases). CDR1 is LNHDA and CDR2 is SQIVND in the germline V gene (reference sequence). The length of the CDR3 is 12 residues. V lost 5 bases, J lost 6 bases, and 10 bases lay in between. The CDR3 DNA reads TGTGCCAGTAGTCCAGGGAACCATGGCTACACCTTC. It yields the protein CASSPGNHGYTF. The whole variable domain, filled in from reference TRBV19 and TRBJ1-2, reads DGGITQSPKYLFRKEGQNVTLSCEQNLNHDAMYWYRQDPGQGLRLIYYSQIVNDFQKGDIAEGYSVSREKKESFPLTVTSAQKNPTAFYLCASSPGNHGYTFGSGTRLTVV.

The chain combines TRBV6-5 with TRBJ1-1; the match to TRBD1 covers 10 bases. Germline CDR1 MNHEY, CDR2 SVGAGI. V was pared by 8 bases and J by 0 bases, with 3 bases of the junction left unmatched. The CDR3 is 14 residues long. CDR3 coding DNA: TGTGCCAGCGGGGGACAGGGGATGAACACTGAAGCTTTCTTT. Protein sequence: CASGGQGMNTEAFF.

The CDR3 DNA sequence: TGTGCCAGCAGCACGCGAGCCTACTCTGGAAACACCATATATTTT. It translates to CASSTRAYSGNTIYF. The V and J genes are TRBV5-6 and TRBJ1-3; no firm D call. The germline CDR1 and CDR2 sequences are SGHDT and YYEEEE. With 4 bases removed from V and 0 bases from J, the gap between germline ends came to 11 bases. The CDR3 sequence is 15 residues long.

The chain combines TRBV18 with TRBJ1-1; D remains unclear. CDR3 length equals 14 residues. Germline CDR1 KGHSH, CDR2 LQKENI. Trimming cost V 2 bases and J 6 bases, with 13 bases left between them. CDR3 sequence (DNA): TGTGCCAGCTCACCAAGGCAGACCCCCGCTGAAGCTTTCTTT. It specifies CASSPRQTPAEAFF.

Worth noting for this clone: The same CDR3 also results from other DNA sequences found in this sample. V and J are TRBV19 and TRBJ2-2, with D possibly matching TRBD2 (6 bases). The germline V gene encodes CDR1 LNHDA and CDR2 SQIVND (reference sequence). The CDR3 runs to 15 residues. V was pared by 2 bases and J by 0 bases, with 7 bases between. The CDR3, as DNA: TGTGCCAGTAGTATAACGGGGGCGAACACCGGGGAGCTGTTTTTT. Translation: CASSITGANTGELFF. Full variable domain (outside the CDR3, taken from reference TRBV19 and TRBJ2-2): DGGITQSPKYLFRKEGQNVTLSCEQNLNHDAMYWYRQDPGQGLRLIYYSQIVNDFQKGDIAEGYSVSREKKESFPLTVTSAQKNPTAFYLCASSITGANTGELFFGEGSRLTVL.

V and J are TRBV30 and TRBJ2-1; D gene uncertain. The CDR3 covers 13 residues. The germline V gene encodes CDR1 GTSNPN and CDR2 SVGIG (reference sequence). Deletions cut 1 base from V and 4 bases from J, with 8 bases between. The CDR3, as DNA: TGTGCCTGGAGTGATACACAATACAATGAGCAGTTCTTC. Its protein product is CAWSDTQYNEQFF.

The chain has TRBV27 and TRBJ1-2, with a tentative D call TRBD1 (5 bases). V lost 5 bases and J 0 bases, leaving 10 bases between the germline ends. Germline assignment: CDR1 MNHEY and CDR2 SMNVEV (reference sequence). The length of the CDR3 is 14 residues. Written as DNA, the CDR3 is TGTGCCAGCAGTCGCGTAGGGGCTAACTATGGCTACACCTTC. Its protein is CASSRVGANYGYTF.

The chain couples TRBV29-1 to TRBJ2-1, with 9 bases that match TRBD2. V lost 4 bases, J lost 2 bases, and 9 bases stayed unmatched. Germline V gives CDR1 SQVTM, CDR2 ANQGSEA. The CDR3 is made up of 16 amino acids. The chain's CDR3 is CSVGILAGETYNEQFF. CDR3 DNA: TGCAGCGTTGGGATCTTAGCGGGGGAAACCTACAATGAGCAGTTCTTC.

The rearrangement uses TRBV30 and TRBJ2-5, with D perhaps matching TRBD2 (6 bases). The CDR3 is 15 residues long. V was pared by 4 bases and J by 1 base, with 16 bases between. Germline V gene lookup returns CDR1 GTSNPN and CDR2 SVGIG (reference sequence). CDR3 sequence reads: CAWKGLEGPQETQYF. The CDR3 DNA reads as TGTGCCTGGAAGGGTCTGGAGGGACCCCAAGAGACCCAGTACTTC.

The rearrangement joins TRBV28 to TRBJ1-3; the D is unclear. This CDR3 spans 14 amino acids. The V gene lost 3 bases and the J gene lost 4 bases, with 10 bases spanning the gap. Germline loops: CDR1 MDHEN, CDR2 SYDVKM. CDR3 region: CASSFPPGGNTIYF. In DNA, the CDR3 is TGTGCCAGCAGTTTCCCGCCCGGCGGAAACACCATATATTTT.

The V call is TRBV6-5, the J call TRBJ2-2, with TRBD2 matching 10 bases. The germline gives CDR1 MNHEY, CDR2 SVGAGI. CDR3 size: 14 residues. The ends lost 5 bases at V and 6 bases at J; junction bases unmatched: 3. CDR3 sequence: CASSSGGAAGELFF. The CDR3 DNA is TGTGCCAGCAGTAGCGGGGGGGCCGCCGGGGAGCTGTTTTTT.

This clone has a handful of counts. The chain links TRBV6-5 to TRBJ1-6; a possible D gene is TRBD1 (6 bases). The CDR3 runs 13 residues. Trimming removed 6 bases from V and 6 bases from J, with 9 bases in between. The germline gives CDR1 MNHEY, CDR2 SVGAGI. The CDR3 DNA sequence: TGTGCCAGCAGCCCAGGGGTTAATTCACCCCTCCACTTT. It encodes CASSPGVNSPLHF.

The V and J genes are TRBV3-1 (or the pseudogene TRBV3-2) and TRBJ1-1; TRBD1 might be the D (6 bases). Germline CDR1 reads LGHDT; CDR2 reads YNNKEL (reference sequence). Deletions cut 4 bases from V and 4 bases from J, with 10 bases between. The CDR3 consists of 13 residues. CDR3 in amino acids: CASSRQESTEAFF. As DNA, the CDR3 is TGTGCCAGCAGCCGACAGGAGAGCACTGAAGCTTTCTTT.

This chain uses TRBV2 with TRBJ1-1, with D tentatively TRBD1 (6 bases). Germline CDR1 is SNHLY and CDR2 is FYNNEI. CDR3 length: 15 residues. V lost 5 bases and J 1 base, leaving 14 bases between the germline ends. The CDR3 is CASSPSTRGNTEAFF. Written as DNA, the CDR3 is TGTGCCAGCAGTCCTAGCACCAGGGGGAACACTGAAGCTTTCTTT.

In this sample, this clone turned up once. The rearrangement uses TRBV6-5 and TRBJ1-1, with 9 nucleotides matching TRBD1. This CDR3 contains 14 residues. Germline lookup yields CDR1 MNHEY and CDR2 SVGAGI. V was clipped by 7 bases and J by 4 bases; unmatched bases: 7. The CDR3 here is CASIRTGDPTEAFF. CDR3 in DNA: TGTGCCAGCATCCGGACAGGGGACCCCACTGAAGCTTTCTTT.

The V call is TRBV5-5, the J call TRBJ2-2; no firm D call. V lost 0 bases and J lost 6, with 9 bases in between. The CDR3 totals 14 residues. The V gene's germline CDR1 is SGHKS and CDR2 YYEKEE (reference sequence). CDR3 sequence: CASSLGAQPGELFF. Here the CDR3 DNA reads TGTGCCAGCAGCTTGGGGGCTCAGCCCGGGGAGCTGTTTTTT.

The V and J genes are TRBV5-1 and TRBJ1-2; D is unclear. The germline V and J ends were trimmed by 0 bases and 2 bases, with 11 bases remaining between them. Germline CDR1 is SGHRS and CDR2 is YFSETQ. The CDR3 runs to 15 residues. This CDR3 is CASSLAAVKNYGYTF. The DNA for the CDR3 is TGCGCCAGCAGCTTGGCCGCGGTGAAGAACTATGGCTACACCTTC.

J is TRBJ1-1 and V is TRBV14, with D unclear. V shed 3 bases and J shed 8 bases, with 7 bases lying between them. The CDR3 is made up of 11 amino acids. From germline, CDR1 is SGHDN and CDR2 FVKESK. In nucleotides, the CDR3 is TGTGCCAGCAGCCATCTAGGGGAAGCTTTCTTT. It yields the protein CASSHLGEAFF. The full variable domain, with the rest looked up from reference TRBV14 and TRBJ1-1, is EAGVTQFPSHSVIEKGQTVTLRCDPISGHDNLYWYRRVMGKEIKFLLHFVKESKQDESGMPNNRFLAERTGGTYSTLKVQPAELEDSGVYFCASSHLGEAFFGQGTRLTVV.

This rearrangement joins TRBV5-4 to TRBJ1-1, with 9 bases lining up with TRBD1. Per germline, CDR1 SGHNT and CDR2 YYREEE (reference sequence). The CDR3 runs to 16 residues. V lost 4 bases and J lost 5; bases outside the gene matches: 12. In nucleotides, the CDR3 is TGTGCCAGCAGCGTAACAGGGGGCGGCTACCGAACTGAAGCTTTCTTT. It is translated as CASSVTGGGYRTEAFF.

This chain joins TRBV24-1 and TRBJ2-6; possibly TRBD1 for D (6 bases). This CDR3 region has 16 residues. Trimming took 9 bases from V and 2 from J, leaving 16 bases between them. Germline loops: CDR1 KGHDR, CDR2 SFDVKD. The CDR3 DNA follows: TGTGCCACCGGCCATTCAGGGGTGACTGGGGCCAACGTCCTGACTTTC. It encodes CATGHSGVTGANVLTF.

The chain recombines TRBV6-5 with TRBJ1-3, with D possibly TRBD1 on 6 matching bases. V was trimmed by 5 bases and J by 4 bases, leaving 12 bases between them. CDR1 and CDR2 from the germline V gene are MNHEY and SVGAGI. The length of the CDR3 is 14 residues. Written as DNA, the CDR3 is TGTGCCAGCAGTAGCTCGACAGGAGGAAACACCATATATTTT. Translation: CASSSSTGGNTIYF.

The V gene is TRBV5-1, the J gene TRBJ2-5; TRBD1 is a possible D gene (5 bases). The V gene's germline CDR1 is SGHRS and CDR2 YFSETQ. V was shortened by 3 bases and J by 5 bases, with 11 bases between the two germline ends. The CDR3 has 13 amino acids. The CDR3: CASSSQAEETQYF. In DNA form, the CDR3 reads TGCGCCAGCAGCTCACAGGCCGAGGAGACCCAGTACTTC.

V usage is TRBV19 and J usage is TRBJ1-2; 11 bases map to TRBD1. The CDR3 consists of 14 residues. The V gene's germline CDR1 is LNHDA and CDR2 SQIVND (reference sequence). J lost 3 bases, V lost 4 bases, and 1 base had no gene match. In DNA, the CDR3 is TGTGCCAGTAGTACGGGACAGGGGGACTATGGCTACACCTTC. As protein: CASSTGQGDYGYTF.

Concerning this clone: Other DNA sequences in the same sample also yield this CDR3. The rearrangement uses TRBV5-6 and TRBJ1-1; D call uncertain. CDR3 length: 12 residues. The V gene's germline CDR1 is SGHDT and CDR2 YYEEEE. Trimming took off 4 bases at V and 2 bases at J, with 6 bases between the two ends. DNA of the CDR3: TGTGCCAGCAGCCTACTAAACACTGAAGCTTTCTTT. It specifies CASSLLNTEAFF.